The 21 T cell receptor beta chains below come from one sample, sequenced in a study of cytomegalovirus exposure and HLA in healthy donors (dated by TCRdb to about 2017). The receptor library was made with the immunoSEQ multiplex PCR assay. For the multiplex PCR, a mixture combining 60 forward primers for TCR Vbeta segments and 13 reverse primers for TCR Jbeta segments was used. Here the immuneACCESS table is served through TCRdb, limited to in-frame sequences with V and J called. Missing clones are a known gap in these copies; in checked studies unresolved V genes cover under half, and the rest lacks a known reason. The sample table records 68,000 or so clones. The top ten clones comprise roughly 15% of the sample. The source material was PBMCs. The receptors come from a boy younger than 18 in good health and CMV-seronegative.

The chain has TRBV9 and TRBJ1-1, with TRBD1 identical over 9 bases. V was clipped by 0 bases and J by 8 bases; unmatched bases: 14. Germline V gene lookup returns CDR1 SGDLS and CDR2 YYNGEE. The CDR3 sequence is 17 residues long. CDR3 residues: CASSVDSGQGIRAEAFF. CDR3 DNA sequence: TGTGCCAGCAGCGTAGACAGTGGACAGGGGATCCGCGCCGAAGCTTTCTTT.

The J gene is TRBJ2-1, the V gene TRBV12-1; the DNA was not compared with TRBD2, the D call given in the table. TRBV12-1 is a known pseudogene. The CDR3 runs to 16 residues. The CDR3 spells CASSPRLGRFFNEQFF. The CDR3 nucleotides are TGTGCCAGCAGCCCTCGACTAGGAAGATTCTTCAATGAGCAGTTCTTC.

DNA for the CDR3: TGTGCCAGCAGCCCAAGCCAGGGGGGCCAAGAGACCCAGTACTTC. Translated: CASSPSQGGQETQYF. V and J are TRBV11-2 and TRBJ2-5; tentative D call: TRBD1 (7 bases). CDR3 length equals 15 residues. V gave up 5 bases and J gave up 1 base, with 14 bases separating them. The germline gives CDR1 SGHAT, CDR2 FQNNGV. The complete variable domain, with remaining parts taken from reference TRBV11-2 and TRBJ2-5, reads EAGVAQSPRYKIIEKRQSVAFWCNPISGHATLYWYQQILGQGPKLLIQFQNNGVVDDSQLPKDRFSAERLKGVDSTLKIQPAKLEDSAVYLCASSPSQGGQETQYFGPGTRLLVL.

This chain links TRBV6-5 with TRBJ1-2, with a weak D call TRBD1 (6 bases). CDR1 is MNHEY, CDR2 SVGAGI, per germline. The CDR3 covers 14 residues. Trimming pared 6 bases from V and 8 bases from J, leaving 19 bases between. CDR3 residues: CASSRLQGEGGYTF. The CDR3 DNA follows: TGTGCCAGCAGCCGCTTACAGGGCGAGGGGGGCTACACCTTC.

This sequence joins TRBV30 and TRBJ2-1, with TRBD1 as a possible D gene (5 bases). The V and J ends lost 1 base and 1 base respectively, with 8 bases between them. This CDR3 spans 14 amino acids. CDR1 and CDR2 from the germline V gene are GTSNPN and SVGIG (reference sequence). This CDR3 reads CAWSGTGSYNEQFF. As DNA, the CDR3 is TGTGCCTGGAGTGGAACAGGATCCTACAATGAGCAGTTCTTC.

CDR3 in amino acids: CASSYTRGTAYNEQFF. CDR3 bases: TGTGCCAGCAGTTATACGCGGGGAACAGCCTACAATGAGCAGTTCTTC. The chain carries TRBV5-4 and TRBJ2-1; D possibly corresponds to TRBD2 (6 bases). CDR3 length: 16 residues. V lost 5 bases and J lost 2, with 17 bases in between. Per the germline V gene, CDR1 is SGHNT and CDR2 is YYREEE (reference sequence). The full variable domain, rest sourced from reference TRBV5-4 and TRBJ2-1, is ETGVTQSPTHLIKTRGQQVTLRCSSQSGHNTVSWYQQALGQGPQFIFQYYREEENGRGNFPPRFSGLQFPNYSSELNVNALELDDSALYLCASSYTRGTAYNEQFFGPGTRLTVL.

The chain combines TRBV5-1 with TRBJ2-5; TRBD1 matches at 8 bases. Looked up from germline, CDR1 is SGHRS and CDR2 is YFSETQ. The CDR3 consists of 14 residues. With 5 bases clipped from V and 5 bases from J, the junction kept 8 bases outside the gene matches. CDR3 in amino acids: CASRGDRWDETQYF. For the CDR3, the DNA is TGCGCCAGCAGAGGGGACAGGTGGGATGAGACCCAGTACTTC.

The rearrangement uses TRBV12-5 and TRBJ2-2, with 7 bases matching TRBD1. CDR1 and CDR2 from the germline V gene are LGHNT and FRNRAP. The length of the CDR3 is 19 residues. The junction had 12 bases not matched to a gene; V was cut back by 2 bases and J by 0 bases. The CDR3 region has the DNA TGTGCTAGTGGTTTGTCCCCAGGGGGTCCCCCCTCGAACACCGGGGAGCTGTTTTTT. Residues: CASGLSPGGPPSNTGELFF.

The CDR3 loop is CASSWVTGPGTEAFF. The CDR3 bases are TGTGCCAGCAGCTGGGTGACAGGACCCGGGACTGAAGCTTTCTTT. The V and J genes are TRBV5-4 and TRBJ1-1; weak D call: TRBD1 (6 bases). The CDR3 runs 15 residues. V dropped 3 bases and J dropped 5 bases, with 17 bases sitting between them. Germline values: CDR1 SGHNT, CDR2 YYREEE (reference sequence).

Written as DNA, the CDR3 is TGTGCCAGCAGTGACGGAGGGGTTGACACTGAAGCTTTCTTT. It is translated as CASSDGGVDTEAFF. The chain links TRBV11-3 to TRBJ1-1, with D possibly TRBD1 on 5 matching bases. Trimming took 6 bases from V and 3 from J, leaving 14 bases between them. This CDR3 is 14 amino acids long. The germline V gene encodes CDR1 SGHNT and CDR2 YENEEA.

The chain is built from TRBV20-1 and TRBJ2-7; D uncertain. V was clipped by 1 base and J by 6 bases, with 7 bases between them. The germline V gene has CDR1 DFQATT and CDR2 SNEGSKA (reference sequence). The CDR3 is made up of 11 amino acids. Here the CDR3 DNA reads TGCAGTGCTAGAGTAAGAGGCGAGCAGTACTTC. This translates into CSARVRGEQYF.

V and J are TRBV14 and TRBJ2-1, with 12 bases lining up with TRBD2. Germline V gene data show CDR1 as SGHDN and CDR2 as FVKESK. This CDR3 has 18 residues. The V and J ends lost 2 bases and 3 bases, in that order; junction bases with no gene match: 8. The CDR3 DNA is TGTGCCAGCAGCCAAATAACCACTAGCGGGAGGTACTACAATGAGCAGTTCTTC. Its translation is CASSQITTSGRYYNEQFF.

The chain has TRBV5-6 and TRBJ2-7, with 9 bases aligning to TRBD2. J was trimmed by 9 bases and V by 5 bases; bases with no gene match: 9. The CDR3 loop spans 13 amino acids. Germline-derived CDR1 and CDR2 are SGHDT and YYEEEE. The CDR3 here is CASSNLAGEGQYF. The CDR3 DNA follows: TGTGCCAGCAGTAATTTAGCGGGAGAAGGGCAGTACTTC.

The chain employs TRBV30 and TRBJ2-7; the D is unclear. Germline V lookup: CDR1 GTSNPN, CDR2 SVGIG (reference sequence). Trimming took off 1 base at V and 0 bases at J, with 4 bases between the two ends. The CDR3 is 12 residues long. CDR3: CAWSGASYEQYF. The DNA of the CDR3 is TGTGCCTGGAGTGGAGCCTCCTACGAGCAGTACTTC.

J is TRBJ2-1 and V is TRBV2; D may be TRBD1 (6 bases). The V gene's germline CDR1 is SNHLY and CDR2 FYNNEI. This CDR3 spans 15 amino acids. V lost 4 bases and J 0 bases, leaving 10 bases between the germline ends. The CDR3 is CASSVGQSSYNEQFF. Here the CDR3 DNA reads TGTGCCAGCAGTGTTGGACAGTCCTCCTACAATGAGCAGTTCTTC.

The CDR3: CASTAGNTIYF. The DNA of the CDR3 is TGTGCCAGTACTGCGGGAAACACCATATATTTT. J is TRBJ1-3 and V is TRBV19; D is ambiguous. V lost 7 bases to trimming and J lost 4 bases, with 5 bases between them. The CDR3 sequence is 11 residues long. Germline V CDR1 and CDR2: LNHDA, SQIVND (reference sequence).

The chain has TRBV9 and TRBJ2-2; D remains unclear. Germline CDR1 is SGDLS and CDR2 is YYNGEE. The germline V and J ends were trimmed by 6 bases and 0 bases, with 9 bases remaining between them. The CDR3 runs to 14 residues. Here the CDR3 reads CASTQNTNTGELFF. The CDR3 DNA reads as TGTGCCAGCACCCAGAACACGAACACCGGGGAGCTGTTTTTT.

The rearrangement joins TRBV5-5 to TRBJ1-1; no firm D call. The length of the CDR3 is 14 residues. V lost 4 bases, J lost 0 bases, and 10 bases lay in between. Germline V gene data show CDR1 as SGHKS and CDR2 as YYEKEE (reference sequence). For the CDR3, the DNA is TGTGCCAGCAGCCCGAGCATCCTGAACACTGAAGCTTTCTTT. It encodes CASSPSILNTEAFF.

The chain joins TRBV19 to TRBJ1-5, with 7 bases lining up with TRBD1. The V and J ends lost 3 bases and 7 bases, in that order; junction bases with no gene match: 12. This CDR3 is built from 16 residues. The germline V gene encodes CDR1 LNHDA and CDR2 SQIVND (reference sequence). The CDR3 sequence: CASSIRRTGGRQPQHF. The CDR3 bases are TGTGCCAGTAGTATCCGGAGGACAGGAGGACGCCAGCCCCAGCATTTT. The full variable domain, its missing parts supplied by reference TRBV19 and TRBJ1-5, is DGGITQSPKYLFRKEGQNVTLSCEQNLNHDAMYWYRQDPGQGLRLIYYSQIVNDFQKGDIAEGYSVSREKKESFPLTVTSAQKNPTAFYLCASSIRRTGGRQPQHFGDGTRLSIL.

This sequence joins TRBV7-2 and TRBJ1-2; maybe TRBD1 (6 bases). V lost 1 base and J 1 base, leaving 16 bases between the germline ends. There are 17 residues in the CDR3. Germline V lookup: CDR1 SGHTA, CDR2 FQGNSA. CDR3 in amino acids: CASSLVAGAGLNYGYTF. CDR3 nucleotides: TGTGCCAGCAGCTTAGTCGCAGGGGCGGGCCTTAACTATGGCTACACCTTC.

The chain employs TRBV19 and TRBJ1-2, with 7 bases lining up with TRBD1. Germline assignment: CDR1 LNHDA and CDR2 SQIVND (reference sequence). The CDR3 has 14 residues. V shed 5 bases and J 6 bases; nucleotides not matched to a gene: 9. The CDR3 reads CASSSQTGSHGYTF. The CDR3 bases are TGTGCCAGTAGTTCCCAGACAGGGTCCCATGGCTACACCTTC.